The rows below give T cell receptor beta chains drawn from one sample of a study of beta chain features in type 1 diabetes. Repertoires were generated with immunoSEQ multiplex PCR, while TCRdb's copy carries only in-frame clones and drops some. The sample has around 200,000 clones; about 13% are singletons. The sequenced material came from central memory CD4+ T cells from blood. The origin of the receptors is a woman aged 18-29 years in good health. The CDR3 runs from the conserved cysteine through the conserved F or W. A D gene is named only where the DNA matches it firmly. Size tells how often a clone was seen (once, few, many) or the class of an expanded clone, and some rows leave it out.

j_gene	v_gene	d_gene	abundance	CDR3nt	CDR3aa
TRBJ1-5	TRBV28	NA	NA	TGTGCCAGCAGTATCCCGCAAGCCAATCAGCCCCAGCATTTT	CASSIPQANQPQHF
TRBJ2-7	TRBV27	TRBD2	few	TGTGCCAGCAGGCAGCTGACTAGCGGCTCCTACGAGCAGTACTTC	CASRQLTSGSYEQYF
TRBJ2-1	TRBV2	TRBD2	NA	TGTGCCAGCAATGGACTAGCGGGACACAATGAGCAGTTCTTC	CASNGLAGHNEQFF
TRBJ2-7	TRBV30	TRBD1	NA	TGTGCCTGGAGTAGGGGACAGCTCTACGAGCAGTACTTC	CAWSRGQLYEQYF
TRBJ2-7	TRBV20-1	NA	few	TGCAGTGCTGGCCGGGGATACGAGCAGTACTTC	CSAGRGYEQYF
TRBJ1-5	TRBV6-6	TRBD1	few	TGTGCCAGCAACAACGACAGGGGGACAAATCAGCCCCAGCATTTT	CASNNDRGTNQPQHF
TRBJ2-1	TRBV5-6	NA	NA	TGTGCCAGCAGCTTGATCCGGGAGCAGTTCTTC	CASSLIREQFF
TRBJ1-2	TRBV19	NA	NA	TGTGCCAGTACCCGGACGGGGGGAGAGGGCTATGGCTACACCTTC	CASTRTGGEGYGYTF
TRBJ1-1	TRBV5-4	NA	few	TGTGCCAGCAGCTTGCAGAGGGACACTGAAGCTTTCTTT	CASSLQRDTEAFF
TRBJ2-7	TRBV9	NA	NA	TGTGCCAGCAGCGTCGAGACAGGAACCACCTACGAGCAGTACTTC	CASSVETGTTYEQYF